The 18 T cell receptor beta chains listed next were all sequenced from one sample in a study of blood T cell repertoires in COVID-19 (dated by TCRdb to 2019 to 2021). Libraries were made using the immunoSEQ multiplex PCR assay. The clones in this table, taken by TCRdb from immuneACCESS, are in-frame only. Not every clone is retained; where verified, under half of the shortfall comes from an unresolved V gene, and the cause of the rest is unknown. The sample has roughly 150,000 clones on record, about nine tenths of them singletons. The ten largest account for under 4.5% of the sample. Sequencing used PBMCs or T cells enriched from blood (not recorded which). These TCRs come from a woman aged 40 to 50 who had been exposed to COVID-19.

This clone was seen only once. V gene TRBV28 combines with J gene TRBJ1-1, with a tentative D call TRBD1 (5 bases). Looked up from germline, CDR1 is MDHEN and CDR2 is SYDVKM. Deletions cut 4 bases from V and 9 bases from J, with 12 bases between. This CDR3 has 12 residues. CDR3 nucleotides: TGTGCCAGCAGTTGGGGCCAGACCAAAGCTTTCTTT. Protein product: CASSWGQTKAFF.

The chain joins TRBV12-3 or TRBV12-4 to TRBJ2-5; D unclear. The CDR3 length is 12 residues. Trimming left V 4 bases short and J 3 bases short, with 6 bases between. CDR3 in DNA: TGTGCCAGCAGTTCGCGGAAAGAGACCCAGTACTTC. Translating gives CASSSRKETQYF.

The V gene is TRBV4-1, the J gene TRBJ1-3; D gene uncertain. CDR1 is MGHRA, CDR2 YSYEKL, per germline. The CDR3 spans 15 residues. V dropped 1 base and J dropped 0 bases, with 7 bases sitting between them. Here the CDR3 DNA reads TGCGCCAGCAGCCAAGGAGAATCCTCTGGAAACACCATATATTTT. Translation gives CASSQGESSGNTIYF.

The CDR3 region has the DNA TGTGCCAGCAGCGGACAGCATAGCAATCAGCCCCAGCATTTT. Amino acid sequence: CASSGQHSNQPQHF. This sequence joins TRBV7-2 and TRBJ1-5; a weak D match, TRBD1 (6 bases). CDR3 length: 14 residues. Trimming cost V 5 bases and J 0 bases, with 8 bases left between them. Germline V gene data show CDR1 as SGHTA and CDR2 as FQGNSA.

The table lists this clone with a few counts. The gene calls are TRBV2 and TRBJ1-1; maybe TRBD1 (6 bases). This CDR3 spans 14 amino acids. Trimming shortened V by 4 bases and J by 8 bases, and 17 bases separated the two germline ends. Looked up from germline, CDR1 is SNHLY and CDR2 is FYNNEI. CDR3 DNA: TGTGCCAGCAGTGTCAGGCATACAGGGAGCGAAGCTTTCTTT. Amino acids: CASSVRHTGSEAFF.

The chain carries TRBV5-5 and TRBJ1-3, with 7 nucleotides matching TRBD1. CDR3 length: 13 amino acids. From germline, CDR1 is SGHKS and CDR2 YYEKEE (reference sequence). With V trimmed by 4 bases and J by 7 bases, 5 bases remained unmatched. The CDR3 region is CASSLTGINTIYF. The CDR3 DNA sequence: TGTGCCAGCAGCCTGACAGGGATCAACACCATATATTTT.

This CDR3 is CASRTGTEQYF. The CDR3 DNA follows: TGTGCCAGCAGAACAGGAACCGAGCAGTACTTC. V usage is TRBV25-1 and J usage is TRBJ2-7, with D perhaps TRBD1 (5 bases). The CDR3 loop spans 11 amino acids. Trimming cost V 6 bases and J 6 bases, with 9 bases left between them. Per the germline V gene, CDR1 is MGHDK and CDR2 is SYGVNS.

The V and J genes are TRBV14 and TRBJ1-1; maybe TRBD1 (6 bases). There are 15 residues in the CDR3. V lost 3 bases and J lost 5, with 16 bases in between. The germline gives CDR1 SGHDN, CDR2 FVKESK. The CDR3 is CASSHWTEGTTEAFF. DNA for the CDR3: TGTGCCAGCAGCCACTGGACAGAGGGCACGACTGAAGCTTTCTTT.

This rearrangement joins TRBV7-2 to TRBJ2-7; 15 bases agree with TRBD2. The CDR3 contains 14 residues. The V gene end was trimmed by 6 bases and the J gene end by 6 bases; junction bases not matched to a gene: 3. The germline gives CDR1 SGHTA, CDR2 FQGNSA. The CDR3 coding sequence is TGTGCCAGCAGAACGGGACTAGCGGGGGGCGAGCAGTACTTC. Protein sequence: CASRTGLAGGEQYF.

This sequence joins TRBV5-1 and TRBJ2-3; D remains ambiguous. The length of the CDR3 is 13 residues. The V gene lost 7 bases and the J gene lost 1 base, with 10 bases spanning the gap. Germline lookup yields CDR1 SGHRS and CDR2 YFSETQ. The DNA for the CDR3 is TGCGCCAGCCGCACGAGCCGCACAGATACGCAGTATTTT. This encodes CASRTSRTDTQYF.

The chain employs TRBV6-1 and TRBJ1-1; 9 bases line up with TRBD1. Germline CDR1 MNHNS, CDR2 SASEGT. J was trimmed by 7 bases and V by 3 bases; bases with no gene match: 6. There are 14 residues in the CDR3. The CDR3 bases are TGTGCCAGCAGTGAGACGGGACAGGGAGGTGAAGCTTTCTTT. As protein: CASSETGQGGEAFF.

The chain combines TRBV7-9 with TRBJ2-7; 7 positions match TRBD2. The CDR3 totals 15 residues. With V trimmed by 2 bases and J by 2 bases, 6 bases remained unmatched. Germline V gives CDR1 SEHNR, CDR2 FQNEAQ (reference sequence). The CDR3 DNA follows: TGTGCCAGCAGCTTATGGGGGGAGGGTACCTACGAGCAGTACTTC. As protein: CASSLWGEGTYEQYF.

Regarding this clone: This same CDR3 is encoded by further DNA sequences in the sample. The rearrangement joins TRBV5-1 to TRBJ1-6; D is uncertain. Trimming took off 1 base at V and 0 bases at J, with 8 bases between the two ends. This CDR3 contains 16 residues. Germline V gene lookup returns CDR1 SGHRS and CDR2 YFSETQ. The CDR3 here is CASSLSGSSYNSPLHF. DNA of the CDR3: TGCGCCAGCAGCTTGTCCGGGAGCTCCTATAATTCACCCCTCCACTTT.

The CDR3 DNA sequence: TGTGCCAGCAGCATACACGTAGGGGGAGAAGCTTTCTTT. Its translation: CASSIHVGGEAFF. J is TRBJ1-1 and V is TRBV9; TRBD1 is a possible D gene (6 bases). CDR3 length equals 13 residues. Germline V gives CDR1 SGDLS, CDR2 YYNGEE. Trimming took off 4 bases at V and 8 bases at J, with 15 bases between the two ends.

The chain employs TRBV5-4 and TRBJ1-1, with a weak D call TRBD1 (5 bases). CDR1 is SGHNT, CDR2 YYREEE, per germline (reference sequence). This CDR3 spans 14 amino acids. The V end lost 10 bases, the J end lost 0 bases, and 16 bases lay between the germline ends. CDR3 bases: TGTGCCGGCCAGCAGGGTGTGATGAACACTGAAGCTTTCTTT. It is translated as CAGQQGVMNTEAFF.

V usage is TRBV6-5 and J usage is TRBJ2-7, with 10 bases aligning to TRBD1. Germline assignment: CDR1 MNHEY and CDR2 SVGAGI. Trimming removed 7 bases from V and 5 bases from J; junction bases left unmatched: 5. The CDR3 totals 13 residues. The CDR3 DNA follows: TGTGCCAGCAAGACAGGGGGCTACCACGAGCAGTACTTC. Protein sequence: CASKTGGYHEQYF.

This clone was counted between two and nine times. The V gene is TRBV7-9, the J gene TRBJ1-2; TRBD1 matches 10 bases. CDR1 is SEHNR and CDR2 is FQNEAQ in the germline V gene (reference sequence). The trim removed 6 bases at V and 8 bases at J, leaving 9 bases unmatched. The CDR3 is made up of 14 amino acids. CDR3 loop: CASSRTGTGDGYTF. The CDR3 region has the DNA TGTGCCAGCAGTCGAACCGGGACAGGGGACGGCTACACCTTC.

The CDR3 DNA is TGTGCCAGCAGTTTAGGGTGGGAGTTGTACTTC. Protein product: CASSLGWELYF. V usage is TRBV28 and J usage is TRBJ2-7; a possible D gene is TRBD2 (5 bases). Germline CDR1 MDHEN, CDR2 SYDVKM. The length of the CDR3 is 11 residues. Trimming took off 2 bases at V and 12 bases at J, with 11 bases between the two ends.